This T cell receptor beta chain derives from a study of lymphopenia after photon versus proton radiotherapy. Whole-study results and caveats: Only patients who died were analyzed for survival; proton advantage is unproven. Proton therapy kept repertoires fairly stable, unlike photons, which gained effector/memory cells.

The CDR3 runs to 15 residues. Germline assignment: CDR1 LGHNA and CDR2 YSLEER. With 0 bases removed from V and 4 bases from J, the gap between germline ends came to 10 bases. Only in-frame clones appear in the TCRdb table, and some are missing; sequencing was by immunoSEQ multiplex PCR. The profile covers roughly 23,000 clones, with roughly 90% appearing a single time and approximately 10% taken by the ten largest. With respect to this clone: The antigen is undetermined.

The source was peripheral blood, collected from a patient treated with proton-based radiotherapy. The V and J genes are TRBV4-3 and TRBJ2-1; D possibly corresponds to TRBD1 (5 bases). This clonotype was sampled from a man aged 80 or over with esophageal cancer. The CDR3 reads CASSQDQTAYNEQFF. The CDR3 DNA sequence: TGCGCCAGCAGCCAAGATCAGACAGCTTACAATGAGCAGTTCTTC.